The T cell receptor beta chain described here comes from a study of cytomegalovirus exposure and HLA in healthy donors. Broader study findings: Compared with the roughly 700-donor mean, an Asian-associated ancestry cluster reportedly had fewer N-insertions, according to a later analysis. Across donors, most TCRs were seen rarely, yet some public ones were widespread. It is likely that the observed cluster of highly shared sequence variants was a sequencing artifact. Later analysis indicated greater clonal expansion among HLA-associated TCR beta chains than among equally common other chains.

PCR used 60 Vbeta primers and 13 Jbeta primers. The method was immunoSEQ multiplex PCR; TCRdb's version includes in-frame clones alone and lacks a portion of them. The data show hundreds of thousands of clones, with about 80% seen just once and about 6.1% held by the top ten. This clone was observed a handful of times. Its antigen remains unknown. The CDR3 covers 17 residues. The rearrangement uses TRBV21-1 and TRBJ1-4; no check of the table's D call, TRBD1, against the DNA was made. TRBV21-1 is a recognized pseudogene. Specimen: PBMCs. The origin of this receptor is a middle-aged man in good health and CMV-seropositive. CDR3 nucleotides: TGTGCCAGCAGCTCAGAACAGGGTAGATGGACTAATGAAAAACTGTTTTTT. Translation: CASSSEQGRWTNEKLFF.